The 21 T cell receptor beta chains below were found in one sample sequenced in a study of CD8 T cells in ankylosing spondylitis. Findings and caveats of the study: What seemed typical of ankylosing spondylitis blood was a TCR beta motif built from about eight highly homologous variants.

Via MiXCR, TCRdb re-called the 5' RACE reads, giving one row per CDR3 protein. This table holds more than 250,000 distinct CDR3 sequences, 7.5% to 9% found once. Their antigens remain unidentified. What was sequenced was blood, either unsorted or a sorted T cell fraction (not recorded which). The source of these receptors is a male donor with ankylosing spondylitis.

This clonotype showed up just a few times. The rearrangement joins TRBV5-1 to TRBJ1-4; D not resolved. The V end was cut by 3 bases, the J end by 0 bases, with 9 bases between. The germline V gene encodes CDR1 SGHRS and CDR2 YFSETQ. The CDR3 is made up of 15 amino acids. CDR3 sequence (DNA): TGCGCCAGCAGCTACTCATCAGCAACTAATGAAAAACTGTTTTTT. Protein sequence: CASSYSSATNEKLFF.

This clonotype occurred a few times. The J gene is TRBJ2-1, the V gene TRBV28; tentative D call: TRBD1 (5 bases). The CDR3 has 16 residues. Germline CDR1 reads MDHEN; CDR2 reads SYDVKM. The germline V and J ends were trimmed by 5 bases and 0 bases, with 14 bases remaining between them. DNA of the CDR3: TGTGCCAGCAGTACACCGACAGAGAACTCCTACAATGAGCAGTTCTTC. Translated, it gives CASSTPTENSYNEQFF.

This clonotype was detected many times. V and J are TRBV29-1 and TRBJ2-1; D remains unclear. With 3 bases removed from V and 4 bases from J, the gap between germline ends came to 16 bases. This CDR3 has 15 residues. Germline CDR1 and CDR2: SQVTM and ANQGSEA. CDR3 in amino acids: CSVDSLFADYNEQFF. The CDR3 bases are TGCAGCGTTGATTCGTTGTTTGCAGATTACAATGAGCAGTTCTTC.

The V call is TRBV4-3, the J call TRBJ2-3; 9 nucleotides line up with TRBD2. The CDR3 extends over 16 amino acids. Germline CDR1 reads LGHNA; CDR2 reads YSLEER. V dropped 0 bases and J dropped 6; count of bases not matched to a gene: 7. The DNA of the CDR3 is TGCGCCAGCAGCCAAGATAGGCGGGGGGGTGAGGATACGCAGTATTTT. This sequence encodes CASSQDRRGGEDTQYF.

V gene TRBV5-1 combines with J gene TRBJ1-4, with unresolved D. The germline V gene encodes CDR1 SGHRS and CDR2 YFSETQ. This CDR3 has 14 amino acids. The V end lost 1 base, the J end lost 0 bases, and 4 bases lay between the germline ends. For the CDR3, the DNA is TGCGCCAGCAGCTTGTTCCCAACTAATGAAAAACTGTTTTTT. This sequence encodes CASSLFPTNEKLFF.

The chain links TRBV4-2 to TRBJ2-7; D uncertain. The CDR3 is made up of 15 amino acids. The germline gives CDR1 LGHNA, CDR2 YNFKEQ. Trimming took 1 base from V and 2 from J, leaving 12 bases between them. The CDR3 coding sequence is TGTGCCAGCAGCCAAGCACTCTTTATGACCTACGAGCAGTACTTC. Encoded protein: CASSQALFMTYEQYF.

The chain links TRBV6-5 to TRBJ2-7; the D gene could be TRBD1 or TRBD2 (5 bases each). The V gene lost 5 bases and the J gene lost 7 bases, with 18 bases spanning the gap. There are 14 residues in the CDR3. Germline assignment: CDR1 MNHEY and CDR2 SVGAGI. For the CDR3, the DNA is TGTGCCAGCAGTCACGCCGGGGCCCCTAGGGAGCAGTACTTC. Amino acids: CASSHAGAPREQYF.

This clonotype was seen only a few times. The chain is built from TRBV6-1 and TRBJ1-3; TRBD1 matches at 9 bases. The length of the CDR3 is 15 residues. The germline V gene encodes CDR1 MNHNS and CDR2 SASEGT. The V segment lost 4 bases and the J segment 7 bases; nucleotides outside the gene matches: 8. CDR3: CASSGGQGIFNTIYF. CDR3 DNA sequence: TGTGCCAGCAGTGGAGGACAGGGGATTTTTAACACCATATATTTT.

The chain uses TRBV13 and TRBJ2-1, with 7 bases lining up with TRBD1. The germline gives CDR1 PRHDT, CDR2 FYEKMQ (reference sequence). With 3 bases clipped from V and 5 bases from J, the junction kept 7 bases outside the gene matches. The CDR3 is 15 residues long. CDR3 residues: CASSFRDSRHNEQFF. CDR3 DNA sequence: TGTGCCAGCAGCTTTAGGGACAGCCGCCACAATGAGCAGTTCTTC.

The rearrangement uses TRBV9 and TRBJ2-3, with D possibly being TRBD2 (6 bases). The CDR3 has 16 amino acids. Germline V gene sequence: CDR1 SGDLS, CDR2 YYNGEE. Trimming took 3 bases from V and 6 from J, leaving 20 bases between them. The CDR3 sequence: CASSGRQIGTYDTQYF. The CDR3 nucleotides are TGTGCCAGCAGCGGGAGACAGATCGGGACTTATGATACGCAGTATTTT.

V and J are TRBV4-1 and TRBJ2-1; TRBD2 agrees at 8 bases. The CDR3 spans 16 residues. Looked up from germline, CDR1 is MGHRA and CDR2 is YSYEKL. V gave up 4 bases and J gave up 8 bases; unmatched junction bases: 13. CDR3: CASSRSTSGQKDEQFF. The DNA for the CDR3 is TGCGCCAGCAGCCGAAGTACTAGCGGTCAAAAGGATGAGCAGTTCTTC.

This clonotype was counted between two and nine times. The chain combines TRBV5-1 with TRBJ1-1; 8 bases map to TRBD1. The germline CDR1 and CDR2 sequences are SGHRS and YFSETQ. This CDR3 is 14 amino acids long. V shed 7 bases and J 3 bases; nucleotides not matched to a gene: 8. The DNA for the CDR3 is TGCGCCAGCCGGACAGGGTCCGTGGACACTGAAGCTTTCTTT. This translates into CASRTGSVDTEAFF.

This clonotype turned up a few times. This chain connects TRBV4-1 to TRBJ2-1; no definite D call. This CDR3 region has 18 residues. From germline, CDR1 is MGHRA and CDR2 YSYEKL. Trimming left V 3 bases short and J 3 bases short, with 21 bases between. In nucleotides, the CDR3 is TGCGCCAGCAGCCAGACCCTACTAACTACCACCCTCTACAATGAGCAGTTCTTC. This gives the protein CASSQTLLTTTLYNEQFF.

This clonotype turned up a few times. This chain links TRBV27 with TRBJ2-7; D perhaps matches TRBD1 (5 bases). V was shortened by 0 bases and J by 0 bases, with 12 bases between the two germline ends. This CDR3 contains 16 residues. The V gene's germline CDR1 is MNHEY and CDR2 SMNVEV (reference sequence). CDR3 sequence (DNA): TGTGCCAGCAGTTTATCGGGTACAGGCAACTCCTACGAGCAGTACTTC. The encoded protein is CASSLSGTGNSYEQYF.

This clonotype has more than one count but fewer than ten. J is TRBJ1-2 and V is TRBV18; tentative D call: TRBD1 (6 bases). The CDR3 has 12 residues. Germline assignment: CDR1 KGHSH and CDR2 LQKENI. V shed 3 bases and J shed 10 bases, with 12 bases lying between them. CDR3 nucleotides: TGTGCCAGCTCACCTCTGAACAGGGCCTACACCTTC. Translating it yields CASSPLNRAYTF.

The rearrangement links TRBV7-7 to TRBJ2-5; TRBD2 is a possible D gene (7 bases). The V end lost 5 bases, the J end lost 4 bases, and 14 bases lay between the germline ends. This CDR3 contains 14 residues. CDR1 and CDR2 from the germline V gene are SSHAT and FNYEAQ (reference sequence). CDR3 DNA: TGTGCCAGCAGCCCTCAGGGGAGGGGAGAGACCCAGTACTTC. This sequence encodes CASSPQGRGETQYF.

In its sample, this clonotype was seen many times. The rearrangement links TRBV7-3 to TRBJ2-1; 9 bases agree with TRBD2. Per the germline V gene, CDR1 is SGHTA and CDR2 is FQGTGA. The CDR3 is made up of 15 amino acids. V trimming: 5 bases; J trimming: 4 bases; junction bases outside the gene matches: 6. CDR3 protein: CASSRLAASYNEQFF. The CDR3 nucleotides read TGTGCCAGCAGCCGACTAGCGGCTTCTTACAATGAGCAGTTCTTC. Looking up the rest from reference TRBV7-3 and TRBJ2-1 gives the full variable domain: GAGVSQTPSNKVTEKGKYVELRCDPISGHTALYWYRQSLGQGPEFLIYFQGTGAADDSGLPNDRFFAVRPEGSVSTLKIQRTERGDSAVYLCASSRLAASYNEQFFGPGTRLTVL.

This clonotype appeared many times. This chain links TRBV12-5 with TRBJ1-5; D is unresolved. This CDR3 comprises 13 residues. Germline CDR1 reads LGHNT; CDR2 reads FRNRAP. V lost 7 bases and J lost 5, with 12 bases in between. The CDR3, as DNA: TGTGCTAGTGCCTTAGACTACCATCAGCCCCAGCATTTT. Its protein product is CASALDYHQPQHF.

There are a few counts of this clonotype. The CDR3 loop is CSAPPGQGIQETQYF. As DNA, the CDR3 is TGCAGTGCTCCCCCCGGACAGGGGATACAAGAGACCCAGTACTTC. The chain is built from TRBV20-1 and TRBJ2-5, with TRBD1 matching over 9 bases. The CDR3 is 15 amino acids. Germline V gene data show CDR1 as DFQATT and CDR2 as SNEGSKA (reference sequence). Unmatched junction bases numbered 9, after V lost 5 bases and J lost 2 bases.

This clonotype was recorded at least ten times. The chain recombines TRBV12-3 or TRBV12-4 with TRBJ1-5, with D hard to call. Trimming took 5 bases from V and 0 from J, leaving 11 bases between them. This CDR3 has 15 amino acids. This chain's CDR3 is CASSPDDDSNQPQHF. CDR3 DNA sequence: TGTGCCAGCAGTCCAGATGATGATAGCAATCAGCCCCAGCATTTT.

This clonotype occurred many times. The rearrangement uses TRBV20-1 and TRBJ1-5, with 10 nucleotides matching TRBD1. This CDR3 comprises 14 residues. Per germline, CDR1 DFQATT and CDR2 SNEGSKA (reference sequence). The J segment lost 3 bases and the V segment lost 3 bases, leaving 2 bases of the junction unmatched. The CDR3 reads CSARGTGVNQPQHF. The CDR3 DNA reads as TGCAGTGCTAGGGGGACAGGGGTCAATCAGCCCCAGCATTTT.